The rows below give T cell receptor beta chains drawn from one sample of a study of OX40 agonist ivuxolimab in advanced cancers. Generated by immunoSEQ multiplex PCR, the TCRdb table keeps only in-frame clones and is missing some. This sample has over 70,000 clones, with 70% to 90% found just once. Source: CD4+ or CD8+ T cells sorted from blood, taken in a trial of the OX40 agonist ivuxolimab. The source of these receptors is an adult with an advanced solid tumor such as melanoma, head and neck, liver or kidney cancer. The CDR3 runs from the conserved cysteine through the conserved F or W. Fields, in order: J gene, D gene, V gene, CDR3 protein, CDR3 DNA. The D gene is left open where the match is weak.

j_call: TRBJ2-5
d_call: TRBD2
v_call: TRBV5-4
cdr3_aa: CASSLNSGGQETQYF
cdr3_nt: TGTGCCAGCAGCTTGAATAGCGGGGGACAAGAGACCCAGTACTTC

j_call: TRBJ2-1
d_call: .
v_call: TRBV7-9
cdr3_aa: CASSSPTEQFF
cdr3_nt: TGTGCCAGCAGCTCCCCGACTGAGCAGTTCTTC

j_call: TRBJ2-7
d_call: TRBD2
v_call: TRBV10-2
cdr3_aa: CASSHLAGGLKGGEQYF
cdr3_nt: TGCGCCAGCTCCCATCTAGCGGGAGGGCTCAAGGGGGGGGAGCAGTACTTC

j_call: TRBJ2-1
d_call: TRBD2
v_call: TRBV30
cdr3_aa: CAWAAGGPYNEQFF
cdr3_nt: TGTGCCTGGGCGGCGGGAGGGCCCTACAATGAGCAGTTCTTC

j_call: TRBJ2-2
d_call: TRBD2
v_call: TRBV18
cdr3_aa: CASSPPLTSPGELFF
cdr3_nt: TGTGCCAGCTCACCACCACTGACTAGCCCCGGGGAGCTGTTTTTT

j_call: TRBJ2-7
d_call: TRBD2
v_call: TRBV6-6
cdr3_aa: CAISESSGSYEQYF
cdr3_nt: TGTGCCATCAGTGAGTCTAGCGGGAGTTACGAGCAGTACTTC

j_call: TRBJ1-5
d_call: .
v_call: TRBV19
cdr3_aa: CASSMIGGLSNQPQHF
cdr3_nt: TGTGCCAGTAGTATGATAGGGGGGCTTAGCAATCAGCCCCAGCATTTT

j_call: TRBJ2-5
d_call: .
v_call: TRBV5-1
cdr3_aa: CASSLQETQYF
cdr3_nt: TGCGCCAGCAGCCTGCAAGAGACCCAGTACTTC

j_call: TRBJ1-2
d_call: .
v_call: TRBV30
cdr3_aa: CAWSITYYGYTF
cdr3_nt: TGTGCCTGGAGTATCACATACTATGGCTACACCTTC

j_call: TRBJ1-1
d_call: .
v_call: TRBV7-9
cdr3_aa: CASSLGAPGEAFF
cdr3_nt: TGTGCCAGCAGCTTAGGGGCTCCCGGGGAGGCTTTCTTT

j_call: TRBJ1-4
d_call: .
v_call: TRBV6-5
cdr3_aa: CASSYSPGGSNEKLFF
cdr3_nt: TGTGCCAGCAGTTACTCGCCGGGGGGATCTAATGAAAAACTGTTTTTT